The T cell receptor (beta chain) described here comes from a study of STAT5B mutations in CD4+ large granular lymphocyte leukemia. This CDR3 has 14 residues. Germline V CDR1 and CDR2: MNHNY, SVGAGI (reference sequence). The junction had 9 bases not matched to a gene; V was cut back by 2 bases and J by 9 bases. The method was immunoSEQ multiplex PCR; TCRdb's version includes in-frame clones alone and lacks a portion of them. The data hold fewer than 45,000 clones, with about 88% observed a single time. Sequences were obtained from CD4+ T cells from blood buffy coats. This chain joins TRBV6-6 and TRBJ1-1, with TRBD1 identical over 7 bases. The clonotype originates from a human donor in good health. CDR3 region: CASSYDTRDRKAFF. CDR3 nucleotides: TGTGCCAGCAGTTACGACACCCGGGACAGAAAAGCTTTCTTT.